This entry lists 5 T cell receptor beta chains sequenced from one sample in a study of blood T cell repertoires in COVID-19 (dated by TCRdb to 2020 to 2021). Library method: the immunoSEQ multiplex PCR assay. TCRdb mirrors the immuneACCESS table, restricted to in-frame sequences. Some clones are absent from its copies; in checked studies, under half trace to an unresolved V gene, and the reason for the others is unknown. This sample gives 300,000 or so clones in total; around 87% of them show up just once. The top ten clones comprise approximately 1.6% of the sample. The sample comprised peripheral blood. These receptors were collected from a woman between 40 and 50 years old who had recovered from COVID-19.

This clone showed up just a few times. The V and J genes are TRBV5-4 and TRBJ2-2; D unclear. The ends were cut back, 5 bases at V and 1 base at J, with 12 bases in the middle. This CDR3 is built from 15 residues. The germline gives CDR1 SGHNT, CDR2 YYREEE (reference sequence). CDR3 loop: CASRVGGLNTGELFF. DNA of the CDR3: TGTGCCAGCAGGGTTGGCGGATTGAACACCGGGGAGCTGTTTTTT.

The chain carries TRBV10-3 and TRBJ2-3; 14 bases agree with TRBD2. This CDR3 region has 16 residues. The J segment lost 11 bases and the V segment lost 4 bases, leaving 11 bases of the junction unmatched. CDR1 is ENHRY, CDR2 SYGVKD, per germline. CDR3 in amino acids: CAISVRGLAGEEEQYF. CDR3 nucleotides: TGTGCCATCAGTGTCCGGGGACTAGCGGGGGAGGAAGAGCAGTATTTT.

The chain recombines TRBV9 with TRBJ1-2; 7 nucleotides agree with TRBD1. V shed 4 bases, J shed 0 bases, and the junction held 6 bases outside the gene matches. Looked up from germline, CDR1 is SGDLS and CDR2 is YYNGEE. The CDR3 has 15 amino acids. The CDR3 here is CASSPGTVSNYGYTF. CDR3 DNA sequence: TGTGCCAGCAGCCCGGGGACAGTTTCTAACTATGGCTACACCTTC.

V is TRBV5-4 and J is TRBJ2-5; the D gene is possibly TRBD2 (5 bases). CDR3 length equals 15 residues. V was trimmed by 3 bases and J by 2 bases, leaving 14 bases between them. The germline gives CDR1 SGHNT, CDR2 YYREEE (reference sequence). The CDR3 coding sequence is TGTGCCAGCAGCTCCCAACTAGGGAAACAAGAGACCCAGTACTTC. Protein product: CASSSQLGKQETQYF.

The chain joins TRBV6-5 to TRBJ2-5; 11 positions agree with TRBD1. Losses at the gene ends were 0 bases for V and 1 base for J; bases not matched to a gene: 1. This CDR3 is built from 16 residues. CDR1 and CDR2 (germline): MNHEY, SVGAGI. The CDR3 DNA sequence: TGTGCCAGCAGTTACTCAGGGACAGGGGGCCAAGAGACCCAGTACTTC. It codes for CASSYSGTGGQETQYF.